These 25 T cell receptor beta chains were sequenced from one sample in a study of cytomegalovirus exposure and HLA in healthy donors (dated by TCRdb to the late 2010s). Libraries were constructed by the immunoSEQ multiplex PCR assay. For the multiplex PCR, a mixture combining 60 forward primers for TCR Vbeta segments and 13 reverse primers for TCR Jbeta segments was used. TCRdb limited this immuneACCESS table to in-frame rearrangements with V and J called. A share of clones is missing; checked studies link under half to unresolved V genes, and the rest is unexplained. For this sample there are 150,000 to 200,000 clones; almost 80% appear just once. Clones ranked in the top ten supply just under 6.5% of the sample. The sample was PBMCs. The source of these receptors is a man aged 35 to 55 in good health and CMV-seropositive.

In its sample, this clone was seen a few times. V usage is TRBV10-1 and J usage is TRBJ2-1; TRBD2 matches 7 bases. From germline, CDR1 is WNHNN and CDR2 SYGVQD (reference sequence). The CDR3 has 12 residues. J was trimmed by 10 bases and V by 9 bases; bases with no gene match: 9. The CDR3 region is CARGGDGREQFF. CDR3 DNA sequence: TGCGCCAGGGGGGGGGATGGGAGGGAGCAGTTCTTC.

This chain's CDR3 is CASSVAPSGRVSGEQFF. The CDR3 region has the DNA TGTGCCAGCAGCGTAGCTCCTAGCGGGAGGGTTTCGGGTGAGCAGTTCTTC. V and J are TRBV9 and TRBJ2-1; TRBD2 matches at 12 bases. CDR1 and CDR2 (germline): SGDLS, YYNGEE. CDR3 length: 17 residues. Trimming at V came to 0 bases and at J to 9 bases, leaving 10 bases not matched to a gene.

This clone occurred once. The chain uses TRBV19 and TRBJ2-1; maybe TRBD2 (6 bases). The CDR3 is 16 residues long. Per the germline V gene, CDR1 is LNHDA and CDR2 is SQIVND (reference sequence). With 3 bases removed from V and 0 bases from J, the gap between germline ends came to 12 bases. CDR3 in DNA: TGTGCCAGTAGTATTTTTGACGGGAGCTCCTACAATGAGCAGTTCTTC. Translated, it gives CASSIFDGSSYNEQFF.

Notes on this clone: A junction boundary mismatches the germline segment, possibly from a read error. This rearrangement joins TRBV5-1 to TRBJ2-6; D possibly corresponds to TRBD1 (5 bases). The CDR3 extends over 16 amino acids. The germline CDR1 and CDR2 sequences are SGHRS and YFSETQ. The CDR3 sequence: CASSLSPGSGANGLTF. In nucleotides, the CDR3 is TGCGCCAGCAGCTTGTCCCCAGGGTCTGGGGCCAACGGCCTGACTTTC.

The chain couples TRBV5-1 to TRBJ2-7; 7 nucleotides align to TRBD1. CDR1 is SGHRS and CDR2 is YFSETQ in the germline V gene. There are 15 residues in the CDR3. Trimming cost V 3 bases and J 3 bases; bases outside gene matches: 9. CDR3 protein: CASSSLQGLDYEQYF. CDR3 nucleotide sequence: TGCGCCAGCAGCTCGTTACAGGGGCTCGACTACGAGCAGTACTTC. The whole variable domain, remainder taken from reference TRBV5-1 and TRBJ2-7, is KAGVTQTPRYLIKTRGQQVTLSCSPISGHRSVSWYQQTPGQGLQFLFEYFSETQRNKGNFPGRFSGRQFSNSRSEMNVSTLELGDSALYLCASSSLQGLDYEQYFGPGTRLTVT.

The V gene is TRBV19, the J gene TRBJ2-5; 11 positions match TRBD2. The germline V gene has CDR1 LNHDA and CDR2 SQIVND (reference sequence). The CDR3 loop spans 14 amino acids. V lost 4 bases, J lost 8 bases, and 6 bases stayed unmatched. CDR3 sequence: CASSTETSGATQYF. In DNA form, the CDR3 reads TGTGCCAGTAGTACCGAGACTAGCGGGGCAACCCAGTACTTC.

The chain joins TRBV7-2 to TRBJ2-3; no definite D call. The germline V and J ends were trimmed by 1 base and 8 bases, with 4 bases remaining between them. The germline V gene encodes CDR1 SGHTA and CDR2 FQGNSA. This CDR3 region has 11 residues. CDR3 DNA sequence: TGTGCCAGCAGCTTAGGGGCTACGCAGTATTTT. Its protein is CASSLGATQYF.

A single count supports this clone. The CDR3 spells CASSSGTPYSEQFF. CDR3 coding DNA: TGCGCCAGCAGCTCCGGGACTCCCTATAGTGAGCAGTTCTTC. The rearrangement joins TRBV5-1 to TRBJ2-1; TRBD2 is a possible D gene (6 bases). The CDR3 is 14 amino acids. Germline CDR1 reads SGHRS; CDR2 reads YFSETQ. V dropped 3 bases and J dropped 9 bases, with 16 bases sitting between them. The full variable domain, rest sourced from reference TRBV5-1 and TRBJ2-1, is KAGVTQTPRYLIKTRGQQVTLSCSPISGHRSVSWYQQTPGQGLQFLFEYFSETQRNKGNFPGRFSGRQFSNSRSEMNVSTLELGDSALYLCASSSGTPYSEQFFGPGTRLTVL.

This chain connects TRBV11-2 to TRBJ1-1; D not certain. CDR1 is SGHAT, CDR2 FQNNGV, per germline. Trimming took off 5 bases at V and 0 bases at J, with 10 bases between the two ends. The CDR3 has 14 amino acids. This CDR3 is CASSLEGMNTEAFF. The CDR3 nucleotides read TGTGCCAGCAGCCTCGAGGGAATGAACACTGAAGCTTTCTTT.

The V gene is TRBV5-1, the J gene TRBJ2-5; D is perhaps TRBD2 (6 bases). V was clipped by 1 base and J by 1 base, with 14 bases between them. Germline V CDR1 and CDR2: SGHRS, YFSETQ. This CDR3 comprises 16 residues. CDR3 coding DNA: TGCGCCAGCAGCTTGCTCGGGGGATTAAGCCAAGAGACCCAGTACTTC. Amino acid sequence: CASSLLGGLSQETQYF.

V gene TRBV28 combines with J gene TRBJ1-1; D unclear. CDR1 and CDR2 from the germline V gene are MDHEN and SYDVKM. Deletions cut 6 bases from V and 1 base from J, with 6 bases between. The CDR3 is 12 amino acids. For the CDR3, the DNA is TGTGCCAGCAGGATCAGGAACACTGAAGCTTTCTTT. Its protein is CASRIRNTEAFF.

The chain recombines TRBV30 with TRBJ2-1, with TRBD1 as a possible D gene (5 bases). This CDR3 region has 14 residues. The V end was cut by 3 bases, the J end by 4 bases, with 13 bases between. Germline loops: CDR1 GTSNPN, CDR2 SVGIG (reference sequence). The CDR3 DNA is TGTGCCTGGAGGCGGCAGGGTAGATACAATGAGCAGTTCTTC. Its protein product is CAWRRQGRYNEQFF.

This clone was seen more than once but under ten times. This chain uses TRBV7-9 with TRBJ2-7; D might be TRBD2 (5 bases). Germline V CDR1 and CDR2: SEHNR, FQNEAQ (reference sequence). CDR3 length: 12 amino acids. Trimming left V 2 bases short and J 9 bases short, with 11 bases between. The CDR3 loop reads CASSLRGMGQYF. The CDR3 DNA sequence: TGTGCCAGCAGCTTACGGGGAATGGGGCAGTACTTC.

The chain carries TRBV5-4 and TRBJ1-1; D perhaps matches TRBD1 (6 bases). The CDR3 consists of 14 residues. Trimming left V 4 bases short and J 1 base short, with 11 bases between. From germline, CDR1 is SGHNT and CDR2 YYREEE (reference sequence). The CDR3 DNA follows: TGTGCCAGCAGCACCGGGACACGGAACACTGAAGCTTTCTTT. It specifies CASSTGTRNTEAFF.

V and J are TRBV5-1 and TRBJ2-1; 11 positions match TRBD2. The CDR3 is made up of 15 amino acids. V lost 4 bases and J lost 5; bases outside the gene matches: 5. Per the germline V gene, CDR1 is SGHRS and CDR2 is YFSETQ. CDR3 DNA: TGCGCCAGCAGCACCGGGACTAGCGGTGACAATGAGCAGTTCTTC. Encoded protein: CASSTGTSGDNEQFF.

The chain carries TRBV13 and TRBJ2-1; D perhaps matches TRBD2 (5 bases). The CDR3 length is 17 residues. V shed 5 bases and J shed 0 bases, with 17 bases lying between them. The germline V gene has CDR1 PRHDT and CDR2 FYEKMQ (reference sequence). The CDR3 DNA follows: TGTGCCAGCAGCGTACGGGATCTCCCGAGCTCCTACAATGAGCAGTTCTTC. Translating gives CASSVRDLPSSYNEQFF.

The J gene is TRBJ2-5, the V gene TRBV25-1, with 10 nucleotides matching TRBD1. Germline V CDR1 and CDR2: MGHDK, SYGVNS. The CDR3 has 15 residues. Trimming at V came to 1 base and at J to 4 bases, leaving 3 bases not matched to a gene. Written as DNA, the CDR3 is TGTGCCAGCAGTGAATCCGGACAGGGGGGAGAGACCCAGTACTTC. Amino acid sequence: CASSESGQGGETQYF.

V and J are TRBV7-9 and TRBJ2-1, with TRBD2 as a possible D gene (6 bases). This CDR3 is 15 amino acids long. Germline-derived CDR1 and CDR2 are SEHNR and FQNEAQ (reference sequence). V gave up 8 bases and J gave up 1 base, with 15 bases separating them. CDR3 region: CASGDSGESYNEQFF. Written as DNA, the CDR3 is TGTGCCAGCGGAGATAGCGGCGAATCCTACAATGAGCAGTTCTTC.

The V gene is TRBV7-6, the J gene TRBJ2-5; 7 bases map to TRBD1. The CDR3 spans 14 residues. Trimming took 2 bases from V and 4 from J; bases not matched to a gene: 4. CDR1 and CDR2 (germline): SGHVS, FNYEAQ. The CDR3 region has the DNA TGTGCCAGCAGCTTATGGGACAGCGGAGAGACCCAGTACTTC. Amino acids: CASSLWDSGETQYF.

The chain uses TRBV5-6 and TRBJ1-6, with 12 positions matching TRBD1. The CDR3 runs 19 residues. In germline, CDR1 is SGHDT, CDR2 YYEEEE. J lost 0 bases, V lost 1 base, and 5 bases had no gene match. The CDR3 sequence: CASSLWDRGPSSYNSPLHF. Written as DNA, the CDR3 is TGTGCCAGCAGCTTGTGGGACAGGGGGCCTAGCTCCTATAATTCACCCCTCCACTTT.

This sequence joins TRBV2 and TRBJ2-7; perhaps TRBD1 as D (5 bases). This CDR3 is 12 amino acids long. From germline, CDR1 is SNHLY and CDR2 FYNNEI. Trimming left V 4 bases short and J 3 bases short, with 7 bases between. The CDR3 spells CASSGQLYEQYF. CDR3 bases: TGTGCCAGCAGTGGACAGCTCTACGAGCAGTACTTC.

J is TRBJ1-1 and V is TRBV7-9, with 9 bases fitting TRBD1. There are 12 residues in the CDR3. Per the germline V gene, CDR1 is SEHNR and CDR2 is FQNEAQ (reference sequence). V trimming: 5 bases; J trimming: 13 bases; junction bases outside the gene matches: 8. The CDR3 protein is CASSSRDRVVFF. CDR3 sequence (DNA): TGTGCCAGCAGCAGCCGGGACAGGGTTGTTTTCTTT. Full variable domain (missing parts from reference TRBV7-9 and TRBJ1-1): DTGVSQNPRHKITKRGQNVTFRCDPISEHNRLYWYRQTLGQGPEFLTYFQNEAQLEKSRLLSDRFSAERPKGSFSTLEIQRTEQGDSAMYLCASSSRDRVVFFGQGTRLTVV.

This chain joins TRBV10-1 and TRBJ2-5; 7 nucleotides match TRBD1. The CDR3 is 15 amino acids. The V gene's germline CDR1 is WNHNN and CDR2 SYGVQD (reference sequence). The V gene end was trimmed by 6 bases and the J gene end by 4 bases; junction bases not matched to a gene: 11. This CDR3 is CASSPGQTVSETQYF. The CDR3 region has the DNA TGCGCCAGCAGCCCGGGACAGACGGTCTCAGAGACCCAGTACTTC.

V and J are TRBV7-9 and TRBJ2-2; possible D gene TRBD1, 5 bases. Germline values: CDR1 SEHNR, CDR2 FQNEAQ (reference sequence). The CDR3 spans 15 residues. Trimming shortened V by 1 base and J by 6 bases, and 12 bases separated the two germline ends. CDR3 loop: CASSLGTHTPGELFF. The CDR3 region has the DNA TGTGCCAGCAGCTTAGGGACACACACCCCCGGGGAGCTGTTTTTT.

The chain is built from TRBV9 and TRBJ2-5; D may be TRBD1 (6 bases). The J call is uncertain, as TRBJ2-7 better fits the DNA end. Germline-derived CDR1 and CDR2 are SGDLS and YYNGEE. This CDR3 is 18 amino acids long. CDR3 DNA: TGTGCCAGCAGCCTCTCCGAAATGGGGCAGGGGTCCCCCTACGAGCAGTACTTC. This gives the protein CASSLSEMGQGSPYEQYF.